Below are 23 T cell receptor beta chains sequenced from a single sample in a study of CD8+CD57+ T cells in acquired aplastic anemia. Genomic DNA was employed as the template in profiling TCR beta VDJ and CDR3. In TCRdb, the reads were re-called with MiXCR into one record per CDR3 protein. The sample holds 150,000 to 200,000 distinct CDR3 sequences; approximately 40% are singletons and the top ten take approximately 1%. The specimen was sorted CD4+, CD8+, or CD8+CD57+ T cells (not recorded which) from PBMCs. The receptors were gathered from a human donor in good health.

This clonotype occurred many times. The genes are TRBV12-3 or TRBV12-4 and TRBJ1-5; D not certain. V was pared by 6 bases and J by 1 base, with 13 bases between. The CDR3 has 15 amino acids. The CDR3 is CASSPSGVSNQPQHF. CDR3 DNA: TGTGCCAGCAGCCCCTCCGGGGTGAGCAATCAGCCCCAGCATTTT.

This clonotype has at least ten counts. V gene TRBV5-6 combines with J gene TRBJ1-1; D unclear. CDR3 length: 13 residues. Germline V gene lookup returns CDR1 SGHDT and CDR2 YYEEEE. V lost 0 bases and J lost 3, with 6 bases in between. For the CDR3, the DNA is TGTGCCAGCAGCTTGGCCCCACACACTGAAGCTTTCTTT. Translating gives CASSLAPHTEAFF.

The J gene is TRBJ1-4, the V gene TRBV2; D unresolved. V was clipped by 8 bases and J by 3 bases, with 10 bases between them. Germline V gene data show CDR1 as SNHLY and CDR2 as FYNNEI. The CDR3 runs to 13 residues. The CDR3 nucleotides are TGTGCCAGCGGAAGGTGGGCTAATGAAAAACTGTTTTTT. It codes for CASGRWANEKLFF. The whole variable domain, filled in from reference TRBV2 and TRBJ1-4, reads EPEVTQTPSHQVTQMGQEVILRCVPISNHLYFYWYRQILGQKVEFLVSFYNNEISEKSEIFDDQFSVERPDGSNFTLKIRSTKLEDSAMYFCASGRWANEKLFFGSGTQLSVL.

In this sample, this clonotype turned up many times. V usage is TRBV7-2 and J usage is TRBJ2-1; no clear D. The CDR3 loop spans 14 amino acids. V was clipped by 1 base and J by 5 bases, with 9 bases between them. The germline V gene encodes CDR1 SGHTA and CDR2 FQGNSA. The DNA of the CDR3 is TGTGCCAGCAGCTTAGTCCCTAGAAACAATGAGCAGTTCTTC. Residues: CASSLVPRNNEQFF.

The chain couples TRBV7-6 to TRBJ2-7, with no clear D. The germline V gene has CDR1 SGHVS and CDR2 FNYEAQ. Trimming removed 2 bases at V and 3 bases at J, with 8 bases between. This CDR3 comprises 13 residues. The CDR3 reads CASSLNSNYEQYF. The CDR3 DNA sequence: TGTGCCAGCAGCTTAAACAGTAACTACGAGCAGTACTTC.

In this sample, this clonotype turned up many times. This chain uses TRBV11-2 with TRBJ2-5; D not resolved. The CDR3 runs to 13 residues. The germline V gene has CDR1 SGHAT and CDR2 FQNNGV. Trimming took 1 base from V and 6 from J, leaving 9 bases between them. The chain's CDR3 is CASSLVSSKTQYF. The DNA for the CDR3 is TGTGCCAGCAGCTTAGTTTCGTCGAAGACCCAGTACTTC.

The CDR3 bases are TGTGCCAGCAGCACCTACAGGAACACTGAAGCTTTCTTT. Residues: CASSTYRNTEAFF. The chain employs TRBV7-6 and TRBJ1-1; no definite D call. V was cut by 5 bases and J by 1 base, with 8 bases left in between. The CDR3 length is 13 residues. Germline loops: CDR1 SGHVS, CDR2 FNYEAQ.

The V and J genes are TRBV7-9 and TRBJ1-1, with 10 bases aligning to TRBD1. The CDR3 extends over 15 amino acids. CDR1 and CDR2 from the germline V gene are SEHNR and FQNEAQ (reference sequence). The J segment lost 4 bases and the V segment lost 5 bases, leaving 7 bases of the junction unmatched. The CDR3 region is CASSPQTGGGTEAFF. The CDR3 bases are TGTGCCAGCAGCCCCCAGACAGGGGGCGGCACTGAAGCTTTCTTT.

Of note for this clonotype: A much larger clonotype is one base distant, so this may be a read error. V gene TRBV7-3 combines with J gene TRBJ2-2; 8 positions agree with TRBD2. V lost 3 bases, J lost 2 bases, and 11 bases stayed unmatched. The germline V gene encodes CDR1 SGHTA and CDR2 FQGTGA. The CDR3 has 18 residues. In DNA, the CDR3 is TGTGCCAGCAGCTTGTCTTTTAGGATAGCGGGAAACACCGGGGAGCTGTTTTTT. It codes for CASSLSFRIAGNTGELFF.

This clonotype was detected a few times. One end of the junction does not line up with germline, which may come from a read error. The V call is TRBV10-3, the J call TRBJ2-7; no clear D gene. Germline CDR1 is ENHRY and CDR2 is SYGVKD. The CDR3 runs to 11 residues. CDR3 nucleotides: TGTGCCAGCAGTAGAACCTACGAGCGGTACTTC. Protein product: CASSRTYERYF.

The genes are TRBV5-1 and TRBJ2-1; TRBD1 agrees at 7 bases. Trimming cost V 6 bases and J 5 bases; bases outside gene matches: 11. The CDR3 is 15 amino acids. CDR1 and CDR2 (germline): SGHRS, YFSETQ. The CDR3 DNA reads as TGCGCCAGCACCCTGACAGGGAATCAGAACAATGAGCAGTTCTTC. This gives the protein CASTLTGNQNNEQFF.

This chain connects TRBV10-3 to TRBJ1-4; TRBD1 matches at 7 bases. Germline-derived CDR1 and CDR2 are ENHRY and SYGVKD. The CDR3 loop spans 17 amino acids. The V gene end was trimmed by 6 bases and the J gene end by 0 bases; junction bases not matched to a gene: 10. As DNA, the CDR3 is TGTGCCATCAGCGGCGATACCGGGACAGCAACTAATGAAAAACTGTTTTTT. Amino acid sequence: CAISGDTGTATNEKLFF.

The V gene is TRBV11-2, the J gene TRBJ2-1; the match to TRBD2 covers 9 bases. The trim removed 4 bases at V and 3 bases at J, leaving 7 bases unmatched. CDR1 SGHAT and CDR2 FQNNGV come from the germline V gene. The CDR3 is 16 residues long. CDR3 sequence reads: CASSSPIAGVYNEQFF. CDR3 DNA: TGTGCCAGCAGCTCCCCCATAGCGGGGGTCTACAATGAGCAGTTCTTC.

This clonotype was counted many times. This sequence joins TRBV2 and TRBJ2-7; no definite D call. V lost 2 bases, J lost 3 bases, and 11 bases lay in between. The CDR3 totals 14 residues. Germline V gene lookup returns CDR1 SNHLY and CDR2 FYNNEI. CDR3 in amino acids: CASSESLGIYEQYF. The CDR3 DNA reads TGTGCCAGCAGTGAATCTCTGGGGATCTACGAGCAGTACTTC.

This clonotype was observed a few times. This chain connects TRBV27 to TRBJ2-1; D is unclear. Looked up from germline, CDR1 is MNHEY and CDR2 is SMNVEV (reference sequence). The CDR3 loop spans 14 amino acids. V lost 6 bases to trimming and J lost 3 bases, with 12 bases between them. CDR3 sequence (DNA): TGTGCCAGCAGATCCCTGGCGCTCTACAATGAGCAGTTCTTC. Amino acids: CASRSLALYNEQFF.

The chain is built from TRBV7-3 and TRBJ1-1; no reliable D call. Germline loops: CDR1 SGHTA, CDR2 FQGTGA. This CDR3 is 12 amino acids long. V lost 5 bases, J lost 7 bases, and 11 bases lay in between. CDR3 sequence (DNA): TGTGCCAGCAGCCACACCGGGATTGAAGCTTTCTTT. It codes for CASSHTGIEAFF.

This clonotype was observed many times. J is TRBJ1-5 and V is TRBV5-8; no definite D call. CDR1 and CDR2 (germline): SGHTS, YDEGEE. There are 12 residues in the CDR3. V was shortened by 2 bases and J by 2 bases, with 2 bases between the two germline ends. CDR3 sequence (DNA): TGTGCCAGCAGCTTACGCAATCAGCCCCAGCATTTT. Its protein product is CASSLRNQPQHF.

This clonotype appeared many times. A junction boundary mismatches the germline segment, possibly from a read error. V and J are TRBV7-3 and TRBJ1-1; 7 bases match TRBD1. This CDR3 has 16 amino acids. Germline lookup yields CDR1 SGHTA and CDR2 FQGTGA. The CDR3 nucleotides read TGTGCCAGCAGCGTAACACAGGGGATGAAGCGGACTGAAGCTTTCTTT. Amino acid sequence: CASSVTQGMKRTEAFF. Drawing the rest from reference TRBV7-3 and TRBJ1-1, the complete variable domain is GAGVSQTPSNKVTEKGKYVELRCDPISGHTALYWYRQSLGQGPEFLIYFQGTGAADDSGLPNDRFFAVRPEGSVSTLKIQRTERGDSAVYLCASSVTQGMKRTEAFFGQGTRLTVV.

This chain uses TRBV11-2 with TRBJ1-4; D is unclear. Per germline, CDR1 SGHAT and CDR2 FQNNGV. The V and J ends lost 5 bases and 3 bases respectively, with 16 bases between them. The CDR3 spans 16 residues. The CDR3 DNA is TGTGCCAGCAGCCCCCGCCGGGGTATGGCTAATGAAAAACTGTTTTTT. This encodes CASSPRRGMANEKLFF.

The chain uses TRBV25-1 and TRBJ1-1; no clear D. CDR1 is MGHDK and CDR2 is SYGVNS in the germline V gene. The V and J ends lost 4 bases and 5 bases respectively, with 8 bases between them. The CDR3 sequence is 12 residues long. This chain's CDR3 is CASSGRGTEAFF. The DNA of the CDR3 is TGTGCCAGCAGTGGTAGAGGAACTGAAGCTTTCTTT.

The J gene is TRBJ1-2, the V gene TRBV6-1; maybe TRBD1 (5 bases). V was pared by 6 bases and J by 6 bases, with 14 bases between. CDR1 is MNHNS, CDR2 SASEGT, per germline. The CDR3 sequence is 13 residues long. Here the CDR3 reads CASSPGPFNGYTF. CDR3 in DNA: TGTGCCAGCAGCCCGGGACCCTTCAATGGCTACACCTTC.

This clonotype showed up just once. The CDR3 region has the DNA TGTGCCAGTAGTATTGGACAGGGGGAAGGTGGCTACACCTTC. Encoded protein: CASSIGQGEGGYTF. The rearrangement links TRBV19 to TRBJ1-2; 10 bases map to TRBD1. Germline assignment: CDR1 LNHDA and CDR2 SQIVND (reference sequence). J was trimmed by 7 bases and V by 3 bases; bases with no gene match: 5. This CDR3 is built from 14 residues.

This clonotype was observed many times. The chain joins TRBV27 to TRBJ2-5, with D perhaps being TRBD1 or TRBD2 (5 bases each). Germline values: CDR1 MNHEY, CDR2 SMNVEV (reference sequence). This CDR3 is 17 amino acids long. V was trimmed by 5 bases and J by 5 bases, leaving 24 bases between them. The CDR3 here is CASSPFSGRGRRETQYF. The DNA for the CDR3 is TGTGCCAGCAGTCCGTTCTCGGGACGAGGACGGAGGGAGACCCAGTACTTC.